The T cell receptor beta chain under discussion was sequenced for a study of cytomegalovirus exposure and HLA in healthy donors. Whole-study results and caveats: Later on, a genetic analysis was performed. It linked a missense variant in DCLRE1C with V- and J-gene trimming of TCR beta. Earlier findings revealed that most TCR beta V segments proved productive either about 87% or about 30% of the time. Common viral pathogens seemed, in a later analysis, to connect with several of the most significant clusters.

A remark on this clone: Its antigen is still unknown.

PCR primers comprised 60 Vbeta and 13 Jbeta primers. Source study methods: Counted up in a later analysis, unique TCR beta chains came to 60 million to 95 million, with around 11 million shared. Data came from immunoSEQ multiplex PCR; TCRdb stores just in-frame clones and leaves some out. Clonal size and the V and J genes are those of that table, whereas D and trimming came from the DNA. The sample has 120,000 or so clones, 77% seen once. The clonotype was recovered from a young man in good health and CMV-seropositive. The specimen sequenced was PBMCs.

Here the CDR3 reads CASSLGTEPYYGYTF. The CDR3 DNA reads as TGTGCCAGCAGCCTAGGTACAGAGCCTTACTATGGCTACACCTTC. The V gene is TRBV11-2, the J gene TRBJ1-2; no definite D call. The V gene's germline CDR1 is SGHAT and CDR2 FQNNGV. V lost 5 bases and J lost 3, with 16 bases in between. This CDR3 has 15 amino acids.